This T cell receptor beta chain was obtained from a study of T cells expressing NK-cell markers (dated by TCRdb to about 2020). Regarding the complete study: TCR beta-chain repertoires were profiled in sorted CD3+CD56+NKG2C+, CD3+CD56+NKG2C- and CD3+CD56-NKG2C+ T-cell subsets from several donors. Among the eight sequenced donors, seven were HCMV-seropositive and one was HCMV-seronegative. All eight donors whose samples were sequenced were randomly selected healthy volunteers, three of them men and five women. Libraries were sequenced as 2 x 150 bp reads on Illumina HiSeq 2000/2500, MiSeq or NextSeq. Results and caveats for the whole study, not just this receptor: It remained unclear whether the expanded NKG2C-expressing T cell clones were specific for HCMV antigens. For over five donors, the dominant CD3+CD56+NKG2C+ clonotypes were among the top 10 CD8+ clonotypes and accounted for roughly 1.0-8% of CD8+ T cells. Those dominant clonotypes were again the most abundant among CD3+CD56-NKG2C+ cells in four donors, at about 25-60.1%.

As regards this clonotype: Its antigen is still unknown.

The instrument was an Illumina HiSeq 2000. TCR beta cDNA libraries were prepared using 5'RACE template switching, which introduced a universal primer site and unique molecular identifiers. Priming for cDNA synthesis came from the TCR beta constant segment, and two successive PCR amplification steps followed. The study's processing was this. MIGEC handled demultiplexing of the reads and grouping by UMI, while MiTCR was used to assemble and quantify clonotypes. Only TCR cDNA sequences supported by at least two reads were kept to exclude erroneous sequences. The tcR package was used for downstream repertoire analysis, and clonotypes were matched between fractions using CDR3 nucleotide sequence together with V segment. Antigen specificity was annotated against VDJdb with VDJmatch, allowing one amino acid substitution in CDR3. Each entry corresponds to one CDR3 protein sequence from reads that TCRdb reprocessed, and DNA is not given. In this record, the V and J calls reflect TCRdb's handling and not the investigators' own analysis. This sample's records show 150,000 to 180,000 distinct CDR3 sequences. The top ten clones comprise less than 40% of the sample.

The CDR3 sequence holds 14 residues, the cysteine and phenylalanine included. The coding DNA is unavailable. For CDR1 and CDR2, the germline V gene lists SNHLY and FYNNEI. A commercial ELISA kit detecting HCMV-specific IgG in serum was used to determine HCMV serostatus. Peripheral blood mononuclear cells were isolated from blood by Ficoll density gradient centrifugation. Sequenced material: blood T cells: a sorted CD56 or NKG2C T cell subset, CD4+ or CD8+ T cells, or bulk PBMC T cells (not recorded which). This receptor was taken from a woman aged 45-65 years in good health. Donor details come from another sample of the same person, matched by shared clones. Recombination joined TRBV2 with TRBJ1-1; the D call from TCRdb, TRBD1, cannot be confirmed without DNA. The CDR3 amino acid sequence is: CASRPGGSDTEAFF. With all but the CDR3 taken from the reference TRBV2 and TRBJ1-1 genes, the full variable domain is: EPEVTQTPSHQVTQMGQEVILRCVPISNHLYFYWYRQILGQKVEFLVSFYNNEISEKSEIFDDQFSVERPDGSNFTLKIRSTKLEDSAMYFCASRPGGSDTEAFFGQGTRLTVV.